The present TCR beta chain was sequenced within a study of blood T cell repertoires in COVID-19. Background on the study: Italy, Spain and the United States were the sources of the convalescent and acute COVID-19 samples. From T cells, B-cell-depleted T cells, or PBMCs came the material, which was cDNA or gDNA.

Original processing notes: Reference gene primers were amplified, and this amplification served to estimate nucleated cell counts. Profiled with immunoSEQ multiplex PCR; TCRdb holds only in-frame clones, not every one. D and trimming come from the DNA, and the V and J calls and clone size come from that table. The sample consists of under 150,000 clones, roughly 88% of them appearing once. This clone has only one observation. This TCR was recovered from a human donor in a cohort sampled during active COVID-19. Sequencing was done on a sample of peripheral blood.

CDR3 nucleotides: TGTGCCAGCAGCTTAGGGCCGGGGAAGGCGCAGTATTTT. It specifies CASSLGPGKAQYF. V is TRBV7-2 and J is TRBJ2-3; TRBD2 is a possible D gene (5 bases). V shed 1 base and J shed 10 bases, with 12 bases lying between them. This CDR3 has 13 residues. Germline V gene sequence: CDR1 SGHTA, CDR2 FQGNSA. The full variable domain, in which reference TRBV7-2 and TRBJ2-3 provide the parts outside the CDR3, is GAGVSQSPSNKVTEKGKDVELRCDPISGHTALYWYRQSLGQGLEFLIYFQGNSAPDKSGLPSDRFSAERTGGSVSTLTIQRTQQEDSAVYLCASSLGPGKAQYFGPGTRLTVL.